This T cell receptor (beta chain) was sequenced for a study of CD8 T cells in ankylosing spondylitis (dated 2017 in TCRdb). Regarding the research as a whole: The study set out to find disease-linked TCR variants by profiling T cell receptor beta repertoires in ankylosing spondylitis patients and healthy donors. Samples of peripheral blood were taken, and for ankylosing spondylitis patients, synovial fluid was collected as well. The whole study cohort included over a hundred healthy donors and 25 ankylosing spondylitis patients.

In its sample, this clonotype was seen a few times. Its antigen is not yet known. No base qualities exist here, and no much larger clone lies one base off it. V loses 6 bases of germline sequence and J loses 8 bases, and the interval between the two ends is 13 bases. In the germline V gene, CDR1 corresponds to MNHEY and CDR2 to SVGEGT. From the cysteine through the phenylalanine, the CDR3 covers 12 amino acids. The kept DNA is CDR3 alone, 36 bases in frame from the first base. Sequencing relied on an Illumina HiSeq 2500. TCR beta libraries were prepared by quantitative 5'-RACE with molecular barcodes. Turning to the authors' computational methods: To identify disease-linked TCR variants, a new computational method was used, one built on a probabilistic model of VDJ rearrangement. The raw public data were reprocessed by TCRdb itself: fastp quality trimming at Q25, MiXCR clonotype calling, in-frame beta chains only. Each CDR3 protein gets just one entry, which takes the most common genes and DNA from the rows behind it. TCRdb's processing, not the authors' own work, is the source of the V and J calls. This sample lists around 130,000 distinct CDR3 sequences; around 15% were detected once. Jointly, the top ten make up approximately 3.1% of the sample.

Broad study findings and their caveats: A TCR beta motif made up of several highly homologous amino acid variants appeared to be characteristic of blood from ankylosing spondylitis patients. The disease-linked clones were reported to be significantly enriched in matched synovial fluid samples from ankylosing spondylitis patients. Some TCR beta motif variants had previously been reported in synovial fluid and blood of reactive arthritis patients, which suggested common disease-initiation mechanisms. In peripheral blood, the disease-linked clones were found at relatively low frequencies and had a CD8+ phenotype.

The origin of this receptor is a female donor with ankylosing spondylitis or in good health (not recorded which). This chain joins TRBV6-2 or TRBV6-3 to TRBJ1-1; the D gene cannot be named for sure. Sequenced material: blood, either unsorted or a sorted T cell fraction (not recorded which). The base sequence is TGTGCCAGCAGCAAACAAGGACGGGAAGCTTTCTTT. Its coded protein is CASSKQGREAFF.